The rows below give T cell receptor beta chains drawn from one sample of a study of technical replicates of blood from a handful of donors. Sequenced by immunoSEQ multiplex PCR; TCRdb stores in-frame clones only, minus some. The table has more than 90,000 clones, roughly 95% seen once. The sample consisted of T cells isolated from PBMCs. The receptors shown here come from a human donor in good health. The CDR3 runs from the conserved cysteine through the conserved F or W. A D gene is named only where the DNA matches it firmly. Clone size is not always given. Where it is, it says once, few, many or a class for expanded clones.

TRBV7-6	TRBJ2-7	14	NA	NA	CASSLSGQDYEQYF	TGTGCCAGCAGCTTAAGCGGCCAGGACTACGAGCAGTACTTC
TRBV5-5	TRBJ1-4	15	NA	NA	CASSFGGSHYEKLFF	TGTGCCAGCAGCTTCGGGGGGTCTCATTATGAAAAACTGTTTTTT
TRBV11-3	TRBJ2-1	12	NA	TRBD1	CASSPRTGGLFF	TGTGCCAGCAGCCCCCGGACAGGGGGCCTGTTCTTC
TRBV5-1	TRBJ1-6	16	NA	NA	CASSSLSSSYNSPLHF	TGCGCCAGCAGCTCCCTATCGAGCTCCTATAATTCACCCCTCCACTTT
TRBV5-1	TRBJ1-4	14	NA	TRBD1	CASSQGQESEKLFF	TGCGCCAGCAGCCAAGGACAGGAAAGTGAAAAACTGTTTTTT
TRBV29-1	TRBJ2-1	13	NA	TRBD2	CSVRRGGRNEQFF	TGCAGCGTTCGAAGGGGAGGGAGGAATGAGCAGTTCTTC
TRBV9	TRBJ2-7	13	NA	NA	CASSVVPSREQYF	TGTGCCAGCAGCGTAGTCCCTAGTCGCGAGCAGTACTTC
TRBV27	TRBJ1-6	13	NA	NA	CASNSSPLSPLHF	TGTGCCAGCAACTCTTCCCCACTTTCACCCCTCCACTTT
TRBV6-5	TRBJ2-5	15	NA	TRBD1	CASSTGGYIRETQYF	TGTGCCAGCAGCACAGGGGGCTACATCAGGGAGACCCAGTACTTC
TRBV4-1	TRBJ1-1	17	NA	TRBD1	CASSQGEGQPMNTEAFF	TGCGCCAGCAGCCAAGGTGAGGGACAGCCCATGAACACTGAAGCTTTCTTT
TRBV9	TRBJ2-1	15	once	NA	CASSALPEPYNEQFF	TGTGCCAGCAGCGCCTTACCCGAGCCCTACAATGAGCAGTTCTTC
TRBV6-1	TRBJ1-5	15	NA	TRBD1	CASREPGQGLQPQHF	TGTGCCAGCAGGGAGCCGGGACAGGGTCTCCAGCCCCAGCATTTT
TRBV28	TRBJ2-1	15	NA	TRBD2	CASSFAASGYNEQFF	TGTGCCAGCAGTTTCGCAGCTAGCGGGTACAATGAGCAGTTCTTC
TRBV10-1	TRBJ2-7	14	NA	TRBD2	CASSEGTSGDEQYF	TGCGCCAGCAGTGAGGGGACTAGCGGGGACGAGCAGTACTTC
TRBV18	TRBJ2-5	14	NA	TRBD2	CASSRGGLQETQYF	TGTGCCAGCTCCCGCGGGGGTCTCCAAGAGACCCAGTACTTC
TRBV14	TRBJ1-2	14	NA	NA	CASSQAGLDYGYTF	TGTGCCAGCAGCCAAGCAGGGCTGGACTATGGCTACACCTTC
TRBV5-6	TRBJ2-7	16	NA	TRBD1	CASSLGHDRGLYEQYF	TGTGCCAGCAGCTTGGGGCATGACAGGGGGCTTTACGAGCAGTACTTC
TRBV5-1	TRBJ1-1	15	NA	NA	CASSLGTGMNTEAFF	TGCGCCAGCAGCCTCGGAACAGGGATGAACACTGAAGCTTTCTTT
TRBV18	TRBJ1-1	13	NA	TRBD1	CASSGTVNTEAFF	TGTGCCAGCTCAGGGACAGTCAACACTGAAGCTTTCTTT
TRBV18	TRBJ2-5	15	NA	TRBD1	CASSRGTGGQETQYF	TGTGCCAGCTCACGCGGGACAGGGGGCCAAGAGACCCAGTACTTC
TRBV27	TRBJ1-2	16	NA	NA	CASSLSGQGHVNGYTF	TGTGCCAGCAGTTTATCCGGGCAGGGACATGTGAATGGCTACACCTTC
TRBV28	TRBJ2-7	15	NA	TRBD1	CASTTGGQGNYEQYF	TGTGCCAGCACTACGGGGGGACAGGGGAATTACGAGCAGTACTTC
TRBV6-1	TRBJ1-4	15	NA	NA	CASSEVTGLNEKLFF	TGTGCCAGCAGTGAAGTAACAGGCCTTAATGAAAAACTGTTTTTT
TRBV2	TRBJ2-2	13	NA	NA	CATRRTGTGELFF	TGTGCGACAAGGCGAACGGGGACCGGGGAGCTGTTTTTT
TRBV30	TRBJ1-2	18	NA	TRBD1	CAWSVPVFMTGGNYGYTF	TGTGCCTGGAGTGTACCTGTATTTATGACAGGGGGAAACTATGGCTACACCTTC
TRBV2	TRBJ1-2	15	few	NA	CASSERAGDGYGYTF	TGTGCCAGCAGTGAAAGGGCAGGGGATGGCTATGGCTACACCTTC
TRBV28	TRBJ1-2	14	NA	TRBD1	CASSLQGTNYGYTF	TGTGCCAGCAGTCTACAGGGGACAAACTATGGCTACACCTTC
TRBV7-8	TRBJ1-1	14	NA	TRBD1	CASSLGQTNTEAFF	TGTGCCAGCAGCTTGGGACAGACGAACACTGAAGCTTTCTTT
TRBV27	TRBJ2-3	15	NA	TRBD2	CASSFVAGVADTQYF	TGTGCCAGCAGTTTTGTAGCGGGAGTCGCAGATACGCAGTATTTT
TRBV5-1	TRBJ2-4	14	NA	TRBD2	CASSMSGRGDIQYF	TGCGCCAGCAGCATGAGCGGGAGGGGGGACATTCAGTACTTC
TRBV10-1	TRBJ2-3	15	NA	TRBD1	CASSTGQGDTDTQYF	TGCGCCAGCAGCACGGGACAGGGGGACACAGATACGCAGTATTTT
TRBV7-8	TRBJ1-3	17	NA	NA	CASSLTPFWGGENTIYF	TGTGCCAGCAGCTTAACCCCGTTTTGGGGGGGAGAAAACACCATATATTTT
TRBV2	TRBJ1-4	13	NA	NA	CASTPGVTEKLFF	TGTGCCAGCACTCCCGGGGTTACTGAAAAACTGTTTTTT
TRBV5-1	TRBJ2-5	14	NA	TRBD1	CASGTDRGRETQYF	TGCGCCAGCGGTACGGACAGGGGGCGAGAGACCCAGTACTTC
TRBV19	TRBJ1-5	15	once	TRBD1	CASSPPGQGPQPQHF	TGTGCCAGTAGTCCCCCCGGACAGGGGCCCCAGCCCCAGCATTTT
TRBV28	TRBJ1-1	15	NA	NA	CASSLRTGVNTEAFF	TGTGCCAGCAGCTTGAGAACAGGAGTGAACACTGAAGCTTTCTTT
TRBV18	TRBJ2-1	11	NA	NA	CASSPEIEQFF	TGTGCCAGCTCACCGGAGATTGAGCAGTTCTTC
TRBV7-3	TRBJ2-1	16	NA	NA	CASSLGLAPFVNEQFF	TGTGCCAGCAGCCTCGGACTTGCGCCCTTTGTCAATGAGCAGTTCTTC
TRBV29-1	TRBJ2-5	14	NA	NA	CSVQGMTDQETQYF	TGCAGCGTCCAGGGGATGACGGACCAAGAGACCCAGTACTTC
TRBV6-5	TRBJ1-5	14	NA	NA	CASRQGHSNQPQHF	TGTGCCAGCAGACAGGGACACAGCAATCAGCCCCAGCATTTT
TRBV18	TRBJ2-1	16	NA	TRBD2	CASSPGLAGVQNEQFF	TGTGCCAGCTCACCGGGACTAGCGGGAGTCCAGAATGAGCAGTTCTTC
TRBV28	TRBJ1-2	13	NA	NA	CASSKQVTYGYTF	TGTGCCAGCAGTAAACAGGTCACCTATGGCTACACCTTC
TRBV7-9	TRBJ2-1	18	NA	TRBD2	CASSFRLAGGPGWDEQFF	TGTGCCAGCAGCTTTAGACTAGCGGGGGGGCCAGGATGGGATGAGCAGTTCTTC
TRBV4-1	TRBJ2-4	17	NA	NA	CASSHDTGLLAKNIQYF	TGCGCCAGCAGCCATGACACAGGGTTACTAGCCAAAAACATTCAGTACTTC
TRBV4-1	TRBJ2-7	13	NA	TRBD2	CASQRENSYEQYF	TGCGCCAGTCAGCGGGAAAATTCCTACGAGCAGTACTTC
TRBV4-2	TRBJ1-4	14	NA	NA	CASSQVSLNEKLFF	TGTGCCAGCAGCCAAGTATCTCTTAATGAAAAACTGTTTTTT
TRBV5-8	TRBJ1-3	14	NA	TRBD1	CASSRTGSGNTIYF	TGTGCCAGCAGTCGGACAGGCTCTGGAAACACCATATATTTT
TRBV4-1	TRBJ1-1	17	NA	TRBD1	CASSQMTPGQGSTEAFF	TGCGCCAGCAGCCAGATGACTCCGGGACAGGGGTCCACTGAAGCTTTCTTT
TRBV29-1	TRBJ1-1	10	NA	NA	CSVSEAVAFF	TGCAGCGTGTCAGAGGCTGTGGCTTTCTTT
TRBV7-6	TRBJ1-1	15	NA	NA	CASSSGQGADTEAFF	TGTGCCAGCAGCTCAGGGCAGGGCGCGGACACTGAAGCTTTCTTT
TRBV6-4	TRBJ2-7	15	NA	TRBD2	CASRKLAESSYEQYF	TGTGCCAGCAGAAAACTAGCGGAGAGCTCCTACGAGCAGTACTTC